These T cell receptor beta chains were read from a single sample in a study of Graves' ophthalmopathy and Graves' hyperthyroidism. TCRdb re-derived calls from the multiplex PCR reads in MiXCR, one entry per CDR3 protein. The table lists over a million distinct CDR3 sequences, about 38% of them singletons. The sample was peripheral blood or thyroid tissue (not recorded which). Receptor source: an adult man with Graves' hyperthyroidism. Each CDR3 is given with its conserved first and last residue. D genes are given only for firm matches. Clone size is stated in some rows and not others, as once, few, many or a class when expanded.

NA	TRBV19	TRBJ1-6	many	CASRADGNSPLHF	TGTGCCAGTAGAGCAGACGGAAATTCACCCCTCCACTTT
NA	TRBV7-9	TRBJ2-7	few	CASSQGLGGSEQYF	TGTGCCAGCAGCCAAGGGCTGGGTGGGAGCGAGCAGTACTTC
TRBD1	TRBV29-1	TRBJ1-1	NA	CSVDRTGANTEAFF	TGCAGCGTTGACCGGACAGGGGCGAACACTGAAGCTTTCTTT
NA	TRBV4-1	TRBJ2-5	many	CASSQVGYQETQYF	TGCGCCAGCAGCCAAGTGGGGTACCAAGAGACCCAGTACTTC
TRBD2	TRBV20-1	TRBJ2-5	many	CSASRSSGGGGTQYF	TGCAGTGCTAGTCGGTCTAGCGGGGGGGGTGGGACCCAGTACTTC
TRBD2	TRBV10-2	TRBJ2-7	NA	CASVEAGLATNEQYF	TGCGCCAGCGTTGAAGCGGGACTAGCGACTAACGAGCAGTACTTC
NA	TRBV12-3/TRBV12-4	TRBJ1-1	many	CASSPERSTEAFF	TGTGCCAGCAGTCCTGAACGTAGCACTGAAGCTTTCTTT
NA	TRBV7-2	TRBJ1-1	once	CASTLEISARRAFF	TGTGCCAGCACCTTAGAGATATCGGCTCGGAGAGCTTTCTTT
NA	TRBV9	TRBJ1-2	many	CASRDDYGYTF	TGTGCCAGCCGGGATGACTATGGCTACACCTTC
TRBD1	TRBV10-3	TRBJ1-2	once	CAISAGTGGSYGYTF	TGTGCCATCAGCGCCGGAACAGGGGGTAGCTATGGCTACACCTTC
NA	TRBV29-1	TRBJ1-3	few	CSVDVSGNTIYF	TGCAGCGTTGATGTTTCCGGGAACACCATATATTTT
NA	TRBV10-3	TRBJ1-1	NA	CAISPRDEAFF	TGTGCCATCAGTCCCCGGGACGAAGCTTTCTTT
NA	TRBV7-6	TRBJ2-2	many	CASSLAGLVTGELFF	TGTGCCAGCAGCTTAGCAGGGTTGGTGACCGGGGAGCTGTTTTTT
NA	TRBV7-8	TRBJ2-6	NA	CASSSDVSSGANVLTF	TGTGCCAGCAGCTCGGACGTTAGCTCTGGGGCCAACGTCCTGACTTTC
NA	TRBV12-3/TRBV12-4	TRBJ2-2	NA	CASVSPRVRSYTGELFF	TGTGCCAGCGTGTCCCCTCGGGTGAGGTCGTACACCGGGGAGCTGTTTTTT
NA	TRBV5-5	TRBJ2-7	NA	CASSLYLRGAYEQYF	TGTGCCAGCAGCTTGTATTTGCGAGGGGCCTACGAGCAGTACTTC
TRBD1	TRBV6-4	TRBJ2-7	NA	CASNLPDRAYEQYF	TGTGCCAGCAACCTCCCGGACAGGGCCTACGAGCAGTACTTC
TRBD1	TRBV7-9	TRBJ1-2	NA	CASSLGWTGNLGYTF	TGTGCCAGCAGCTTAGGGTGGACAGGGAATCTGGGCTACACCTTC
TRBD1	TRBV24-1	TRBJ2-2	many	CATTSGQVANTGELFF	TGTGCCACCACCTCCGGACAGGTGGCCAACACCGGGGAGCTGTTTTTT
NA	TRBV7-2	TRBJ2-3	once	CASSLVLGHTDTQYF	TGTGCCAGCAGCTTGGTGTTAGGGCACACAGATACGCAGTATTTT
NA	TRBV24-1	TRBJ1-2	many	CATSDGGNYGYTF	TGTGCCACCAGTGATGGGGGGAACTATGGCTACACCTTC
NA	TRBV15	TRBJ1-1	once	CATSTEPGTEAFF	TGTGCCACCAGCACAGAGCCCGGGACTGAAGCTTTCTTT
TRBD2	TRBV2	TRBJ2-7	many	CASRGLAGEQYF	TGTGCCAGCAGGGGACTAGCTGGAGAGCAGTACTTC
NA	TRBV6-5	TRBJ2-2	few	CATIPGAENTGELFF	TGTGCCACGATACCCGGTGCGGAAAACACCGGGGAGCTGTTTTTT
NA	TRBV6-5	TRBJ2-5	many	CASSGLGVETQYF	TGTGCCAGCAGTGGTCTGGGGGTCGAGACCCAGTACTTC
NA	TRBV5-1	TRBJ2-2	once	CASRLFPGHTTTGELFF	TGCGCCAGCAGACTTTTTCCGGGACATACGACCACCGGGGAGCTGTTTTTT
NA	TRBV5-1	TRBJ2-7	NA	CASSSRQSPFGEQYF	TGCGCCAGCAGCTCCAGACAGTCCCCTTTCGGGGAGCAGTACTTC
NA	TRBV6-2/TRBV6-3	TRBJ1-2	many	CASSSLTANYGYTF	TGTGCCAGCAGTTCCTTGACAGCTAACTATGGCTACACCTTC
TRBD2	TRBV10-3	TRBJ2-7	NA	CAISAGGLAGVAYEQYF	TGTGCCATCAGCGCCGGGGGACTAGCGGGAGTAGCTTACGAGCAGTACTTC
NA	TRBV7-9	TRBJ1-1	few	CASSTAQGNTEAFF	TGTGCCAGCAGCACTGCTCAGGGGAACACTGAAGCTTTCTTT
NA	TRBV20-1	TRBJ2-7	many	CSARDGGRDYEQYF	TGCAGTGCTAGAGATGGGGGACGGGACTACGAGCAGTACTTC
TRBD2	TRBV9	TRBJ2-5	many	CASSVGLAGGFQETQYF	TGTGCCAGCAGCGTAGGACTAGCGGGAGGGTTCCAAGAGACCCAGTACTTC
TRBD2	TRBV11-3	TRBJ2-6	few	CASSFTGGLRTGANVLTF	TGTGCCAGCAGCTTTACGGGGGGGCTCCGGACTGGGGCCAACGTCCTGACTTTC
TRBD2	TRBV20-1	TRBJ2-3	NA	CSASGSGLAGVGDTQYF	TGCAGTGCTAGTGGTTCGGGACTAGCGGGAGTAGGGGATACGCAGTATTTT
NA	TRBV20-1	TRBJ1-5	many	CSAREPAAGSNQPQHF	TGCAGTGCTAGAGAACCGGCGGCCGGAAGCAATCAGCCCCAGCATTTT
TRBD1	TRBV2	TRBJ1-3	NA	CASSEETGLYTIYF	TGTGCCAGCAGTGAAGAGACAGGGCTCTACACCATATATTTT
TRBD1	TRBV29-1	TRBJ1-3	NA	CSVDGTGGDTIYF	TGCAGCGTTGATGGGACAGGGGGAGACACCATATATTTT
NA	TRBV20-1	TRBJ2-7	many	CSARNPGVEQYF	TGCAGTGCTCGCAACCCGGGAGTTGAGCAGTACTTC
TRBD2	TRBV12-3/TRBV12-4	TRBJ2-7	many	CASRTSGRGFEQYF	TGTGCCAGCAGAACTAGCGGGAGGGGCTTTGAGCAGTACTTC
TRBD1	TRBV27	TRBJ1-5	few	CASSHLAGGYNQPQHF	TGTGCCAGCAGTCACCTAGCAGGGGGGTACAATCAGCCCCAGCATTTT
NA	TRBV5-6	TRBJ1-1	many	CASSPTGRGAFF	TGTGCCAGCAGCCCGACAGGCAGGGGAGCTTTCTTT
NA	TRBV19	TRBJ1-2	many	CATTSIYGYTF	TGTGCCACCACCTCGATATATGGCTACACCTTC
NA	TRBV7-9	TRBJ1-1	NA	CASSSGLSGPEAFF	TGTGCCAGCAGCTCCGGGCTCTCAGGGCCTGAAGCTTTCTTT
NA	TRBV6-5	TRBJ1-2	NA	CASSYGGQGFGYTF	TGTGCCAGCAGTTACGGAGGGCAGGGGTTTGGCTACACCTTC
NA	TRBV11-3	TRBJ2-5	NA	CAIGIGIQETQYF	TGTGCCATCGGGATAGGGATCCAAGAGACCCAGTACTTC
TRBD2	TRBV2	TRBJ2-5	NA	CASSDGVRGRSETQYF	TGTGCCAGCAGTGATGGAGTTCGCGGGAGGAGTGAGACCCAGTACTTC
NA	TRBV5-1	TRBJ2-1	NA	CASSARLGGAETQFF	TGCGCCAGCAGCGCCAGACTAGGCGGGGCAGAGACCCAGTTCTTC
NA	TRBV10-3	TRBJ2-5	NA	CAISESLDQETQYF	TGTGCCATCAGTGAAAGTCTAGATCAAGAGACCCAGTACTTC
TRBD2	TRBV7-9	TRBJ2-7	NA	CASSVGSGGGNGYEQYF	TGTGCCAGCAGCGTGGGTAGCGGGGGGGGGAACGGCTACGAGCAGTACTTC
TRBD2	TRBV13	TRBJ2-7	NA	CASGGGGAVTYEQYF	TGTGCCAGCGGGGGGGGAGGTGCAGTAACCTACGAGCAGTACTTC
NA	TRBV29-1	TRBJ1-4	NA	CSVEGVGAREKLFF	TGCAGCGTTGAAGGTGTAGGGGCGCGTGAAAAACTGTTTTTT
NA	TRBV5-1	TRBJ1-3	many	CASSLDWSSGNTIYF	TGCGCCAGCAGCTTGGACTGGAGCTCTGGAAACACCATATATTTT
NA	TRBV10-3	TRBJ2-6	many	CAISERKGSGANVLTF	TGTGCCATCAGTGAGCGGAAGGGCTCTGGGGCCAACGTCCTGACTTTC
NA	TRBV29-1	TRBJ2-2	many	CSVHDDGELFF	TGCAGCGTTCACGACGACGGGGAGCTGTTTTTT
NA	TRBV29-1	TRBJ2-2	many	CSVLNGELFF	TGCAGCGTTCTTAACGGGGAGCTGTTTTTT
NA	TRBV7-3	TRBJ2-3	NA	CASSPRVGPGGTDTQYF	TGTGCCAGCAGCCCCCGGGTGGGTCCAGGGGGCACAGATACGCAGTATTTT
TRBD1	TRBV6-5	TRBJ2-5	many	CAVTGTEETQYF	TGTGCCGTCACTGGGACAGAAGAGACCCAGTACTTC